This T cell receptor (beta chain) emerged from a study of CD8+ T cells in alopecia areata. The treatment here: oral pan-JAK inhibitor, 5-10 mg twice daily. This clone was detected once. V lost 7 bases and J lost 11; bases outside the gene matches: 8. CDR1 and CDR2 (germline): SNHLY, FYNNEI. The CDR3 consists of 12 residues. Reverse transcription of extracted RNA yielded cDNA, which provided the sequencing template. Clones were sequenced by immunoSEQ multiplex PCR, and TCRdb holds only the in-frame ones, with some missing. The repertoire includes approximately 150,000 clones, about 85% of them detected once, and around 14% sits in the top ten.

This clonotype originated in a human donor with alopecia areata. The chain links TRBV2 to TRBJ2-1, with 7 bases lining up with TRBD2. The sample here was CD8+ T cells sorted from blood, taken at week 4, from a patient treated with tofacitinib. The CDR3 DNA sequence: TGTGCCAGCATTACACTAGCGCAGCAGCAGTTCTTC. It encodes CASITLAQQQFF. The full variable domain, with the rest looked up from reference TRBV2 and TRBJ2-1, is EPEVTQTPSHQVTQMGQEVILRCVPISNHLYFYWYRQILGQKVEFLVSFYNNEISEKSEIFDDQFSVERPDGSNFTLKIRSTKLEDSAMYFCASITLAQQQFFGPGTRLTVL.